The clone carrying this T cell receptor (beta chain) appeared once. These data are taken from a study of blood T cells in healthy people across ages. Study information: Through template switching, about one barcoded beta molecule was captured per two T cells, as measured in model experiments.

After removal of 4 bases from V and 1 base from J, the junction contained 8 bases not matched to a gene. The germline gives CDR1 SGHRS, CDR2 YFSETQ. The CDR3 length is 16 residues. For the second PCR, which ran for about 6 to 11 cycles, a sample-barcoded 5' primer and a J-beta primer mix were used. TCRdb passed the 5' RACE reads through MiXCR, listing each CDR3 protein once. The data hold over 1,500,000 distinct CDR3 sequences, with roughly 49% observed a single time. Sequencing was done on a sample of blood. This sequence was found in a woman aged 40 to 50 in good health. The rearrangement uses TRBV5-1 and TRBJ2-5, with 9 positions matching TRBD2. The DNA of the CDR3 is TGCGCCAGCAGCGTTGGGATACTAGCGGGCCAAGAGACCCAGTACTTC. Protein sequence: CASSVGILAGQETQYF.